A selection of T cell receptor beta chains follows, all from one sample in a study of response to subunit inactivated influenza vaccine. From the RT-PCR reads, TCRdb called clonotypes with MiXCR, one entry per CDR3 protein. Of roughly 710,000 distinct CDR3 sequences in the sample, less than 15% were seen once. The sample consisted of PBMCs from blood, taken around 15 days before vaccination. These receptors were collected from a man aged 50 to 59 who received an inactivated influenza vaccine. Each CDR3 is given without its conserved first and last residue. A D gene is named only where the DNA matches it firmly. Clone size is given for some rows only: seen once, a few or many times, or a class if the clone is expanded.

j_call | v_call | d_call | clone_size | cdr3_aa
TRBJ1-2 | TRBV29-1 | - | few | STVTGISYT
TRBJ2-7 | TRBV12-3/TRBV12-4 | - | once | ASSSPDSGSYEQY
TRBJ2-3 | TRBV27 | TRBD2 | - | ASSLFLAGTDTQY
TRBJ2-1 | TRBV20-1 | TRBD1 | - | SARDRGPVNEQF
TRBJ2-5 | TRBV6-1 | TRBD1 | - | ASTRTGGSETQY
TRBJ1-1 | TRBV20-1 | - | few | SARDPVGVEAF
TRBJ2-5 | TRBV2 | - | - | ASSEGRGQETQY
TRBJ2-7 | TRBV18 | TRBD1 | - | ASSETGQGIKQY
TRBJ1-1 | TRBV6-1 | - | - | ASKAYATGEAF
TRBJ2-7 | TRBV4-1 | - | few | ASSQVPEGSYEQY
TRBJ2-1 | TRBV6-2/TRBV6-3 | - | - | ASSYARSFNEQF
TRBJ1-1 | TRBV4-1 | TRBD1 | - | ASSRASGQASPEAF
TRBJ1-2 | TRBV29-1 | - | few | SVERDDGYT
TRBJ1-5 | TRBV6-5 | - | few | ASSYTPSGQPQH
TRBJ2-5 | TRBV24-1 | - | - | ATSDGGFETQY
TRBJ2-2 | TRBV9 | TRBD2 | - | ASSIVSGGNTGELF
TRBJ2-7 | TRBV7-3 | - | few | ASSPLGGEGYEQY
TRBJ2-7 | TRBV20-1 | - | - | SARLNSYEQY
TRBJ1-2 | TRBV7-3 | TRBD1 | few | ASSPSPGGGYT
TRBJ2-2 | TRBV4-2 | - | - | ASSQAGAANTGELF
TRBJ2-4 | TRBV11-2 | - | few | ASRRLAKNIQY
TRBJ1-1 | TRBV2 | - | - | ASSGGVNTEAF
TRBJ2-5 | TRBV6-5 | - | - | ASSYSISGAQY
TRBJ2-2 | TRBV6-2/TRBV6-3 | TRBD2 | few | ASTNGGDTGELF
TRBJ1-1 | TRBV20-1 | - | few | SARAGGGTEAF
TRBJ2-2 | TRBV7-9 | TRBD2 | few | ASSLGLAGKSGELF
TRBJ2-1 | TRBV5-5 | - | few | ASSLGISSYNEQF
TRBJ2-5 | TRBV19 | TRBD1 | - | ASSTGTDQETQY
TRBJ2-7 | TRBV10-3 | - | - | ATFGGTTSYEQY
TRBJ1-1 | TRBV2 | - | many | ASKLNTEAF
TRBJ1-5 | TRBV10-3 | - | few | AISVRSDQPQH
TRBJ1-5 | TRBV6-1 | TRBD1 | - | ASSDTGGTNQPQH
TRBJ2-1 | TRBV2 | TRBD1 | few | AIIDRGHGNEQF
TRBJ2-7 | TRBV29-1 | - | few | SVRDLGRVQY
TRBJ2-4 | TRBV11-2 | - | many | ASSFVQGKFIQY
TRBJ2-1 | TRBV6-1 | - | few | ASSPRDFASSYNEQF
TRBJ2-3 | TRBV12-3/TRBV12-4 | - | many | ASRREDTQY
TRBJ1-1 | TRBV5-1 | - | many | ASSLGTQNTEAF
TRBJ2-3 | TRBV5-1 | - | - | ASSLDTGSGSDTQY
TRBJ1-5 | TRBV7-8 | - | - | ASSPWRSSMGQPQH
TRBJ2-1 | TRBV4-3 | TRBD2 | few | ASSQDVPGGAFNEQF
TRBJ2-2 | TRBV6-2/TRBV6-3 | TRBD1 | few | ATGGQGAQNTGELF
TRBJ2-5 | TRBV5-6 | TRBD2 | - | ASSYLGLAGETQY
TRBJ2-5 | TRBV9 | - | few | ASSVGTTQETQY
TRBJ2-5 | TRBV28 | - | few | ASSTTVTQY
TRBJ2-7 | TRBV7-9 | - | - | ASEGPDEQY
TRBJ2-1 | TRBV7-3 | - | few | ASSPDSHNEQF
TRBJ2-1 | TRBV28 | TRBD1 | - | ASRSGQDNEQF
TRBJ2-1 | TRBV28 | - | many | ASGGGFEQF
TRBJ2-1 | TRBV28 | - | - | ASSFRIKDEQF
TRBJ2-4 | TRBV4-1 | TRBD1 | few | ASSQEGTGGGIQY